This TCR beta chain is from a study of blood T cell repertoires in COVID-19. On the study more broadly: Donors in the United States, Italy and Spain gave samples during acute or convalescent COVID-19. In each case, the material was cDNA or gDNA derived from T cells, B-cell-depleted T cells, or PBMCs.

Authors' processing steps: Reference gene primer amplification in the assay estimated nucleated cell counts. TCRdb's table, derived via immunoSEQ multiplex PCR, lists solely in-frame clones and lacks some. That table is the source of V, J and clone size, and D and trimming were worked out from the DNA. The sample records 120,000 or so clones, around 74% being singletons. Germline CDR1 MGHDK, CDR2 SYGVNS. Trimming removed 6 bases from V and 5 bases from J; junction bases left unmatched: 9. CDR3 size: 14 residues. V usage is TRBV25-1 and J usage is TRBJ1-2; 7 positions agree with TRBD1. The sample taken for sequencing was peripheral blood. The receptor's source is a man aged 60 to 69 with acute or convalescent COVID-19. CDR3 nucleotide sequence: TGTGCCAGCAGAAGTACAGGGGCTGGATATGGCTACACCTTC. Translating gives CASRSTGAGYGYTF.